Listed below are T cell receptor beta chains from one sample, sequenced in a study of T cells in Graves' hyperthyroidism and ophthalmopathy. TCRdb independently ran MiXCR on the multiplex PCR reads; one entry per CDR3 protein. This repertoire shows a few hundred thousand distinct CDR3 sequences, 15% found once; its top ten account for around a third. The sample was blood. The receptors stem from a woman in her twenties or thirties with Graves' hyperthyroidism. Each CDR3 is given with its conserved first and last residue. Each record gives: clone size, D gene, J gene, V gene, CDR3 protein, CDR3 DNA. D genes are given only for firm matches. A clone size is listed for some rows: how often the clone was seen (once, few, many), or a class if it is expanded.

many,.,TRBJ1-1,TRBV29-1,CSVGTGTLNTEAFF,TGCAGCGTTGGAACCGGGACATTGAACACTGAAGCTTTCTTT
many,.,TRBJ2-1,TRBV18,CASSPPGQGHLNEQFF,TGTGCCAGCTCACCACCTGGGCAGGGCCACCTCAATGAGCAGTTCTTC
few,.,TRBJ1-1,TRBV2,CASSVGGGFTEAFF,TGTGCCAGCAGTGTTGGAGGGGGATTCACTGAAGCTTTCTTT
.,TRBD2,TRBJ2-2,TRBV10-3,CATGGTANTGELFF,TGTGCCACCGGGGGGACCGCTAACACCGGGGAGCTGTTTTTT
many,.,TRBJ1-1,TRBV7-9,CASSFWGAKDTEAFF,TGTGCCAGCAGCTTCTGGGGGGCGAAGGACACTGAAGCTTTCTTT
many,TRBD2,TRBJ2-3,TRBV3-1,CASSQATSGSTDTQYF,TGTGCCAGCAGCCAAGCGACTAGCGGGAGTACAGATACGCAGTATTTT
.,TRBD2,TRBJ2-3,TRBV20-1,CSATGASGSGSTDTQYF,TGCAGTGCTACCGGGGCTAGCGGGAGTGGCAGCACAGATACGCAGTATTTT
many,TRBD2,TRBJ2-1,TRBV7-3,CASSLSAGGRGNEQFF,TGTGCCAGCAGCTTATCCGCCGGTGGGAGGGGCAACGAGCAGTTCTTC
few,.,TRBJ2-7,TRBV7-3,CASSLVGRDGEQYF,TGTGCCAGCAGCTTGGTGGGGAGAGATGGCGAGCAGTACTTC
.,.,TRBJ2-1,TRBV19,CASRRSPYNEQFF,TGTGCCAGCCGGCGATCCCCATACAATGAGCAGTTCTTC
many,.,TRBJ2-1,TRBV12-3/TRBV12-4,CASTWAGLNPNNEQFF,TGTGCCAGCACCTGGGCCGGACTCAACCCGAACAATGAGCAGTTCTTC
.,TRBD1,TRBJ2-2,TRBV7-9,CASSSSGQGASGELFF,TGTGCCAGCAGTTCTTCTGGACAGGGGGCCTCCGGGGAGCTGTTTTTT
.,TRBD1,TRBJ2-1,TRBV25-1,CASSEYGTGKYNEQFF,TGTGCCAGCAGTGAATACGGGACAGGGAAATACAATGAGCAGTTCTTC
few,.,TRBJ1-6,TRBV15,CATSPTAGVDLDSPLHF,TGTGCCACCAGCCCTACGGCAGGGGTTGATCTGGATTCACCCCTCCACTTT
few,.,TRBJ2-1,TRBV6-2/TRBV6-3,CASSYSTESSYNEQFF,TGTGCCAGCAGTTACTCTACGGAGAGCTCCTACAATGAGCAGTTCTTC